The 20 T cell receptor beta chains below all came from one sample that was sequenced in a study of CD8 T cells in ankylosing spondylitis. TCRdb independently ran MiXCR on the 5' RACE reads; one entry per CDR3 protein. The data hold 200,000 to 250,000 distinct CDR3 sequences, with approximately 10% observed a single time. Input material: blood, either unsorted or a sorted T cell fraction (not recorded which). These receptors were collected from a male donor with ankylosing spondylitis or in good health (not recorded which).

This clonotype was observed at least ten times. The chain combines TRBV20-1 with TRBJ2-1; 8 bases map to TRBD2. The ends lost 1 base at V and 5 bases at J; junction bases unmatched: 7. The germline gives CDR1 DFQATT, CDR2 SNEGSKA (reference sequence). CDR3 size: 15 residues. The CDR3 DNA reads TGCAGTGCTAGAGGACAGCGGGGGCTCGACAATGAGCAGTTCTTC. It codes for CSARGQRGLDNEQFF.

This chain links TRBV20-1 with TRBJ2-5; 11 nucleotides line up with TRBD2. J gave up 5 bases and V 2 bases, and 7 bases lay outside the gene matches. The CDR3 runs 15 residues. CDR1 is DFQATT and CDR2 is SNEGSKA in the germline V gene (reference sequence). The DNA of the CDR3 is TGCAGTGCTAGACTAGCGGGGGGATTCGGTGAGACCCAGTACTTC. Protein sequence: CSARLAGGFGETQYF.

The rearrangement joins TRBV20-1 to TRBJ1-1, with 7 bases that match TRBD1. V trimming: 6 bases; J trimming: 0 bases; junction bases outside the gene matches: 7. The CDR3 sequence is 14 residues long. CDR1 DFQATT and CDR2 SNEGSKA come from the germline V gene (reference sequence). The chain's CDR3 is CSAGEDRMNTEAFF. As DNA, the CDR3 is TGCAGTGCCGGAGAGGACAGGATGAACACTGAAGCTTTCTTT.

Many counts were recorded for this clonotype. The rearrangement links TRBV7-9 to TRBJ2-5, with no clear D. This CDR3 has 13 amino acids. V lost 3 bases and J lost 5, with 10 bases in between. The V gene's germline CDR1 is SEHNR and CDR2 FQNEAQ (reference sequence). CDR3 coding DNA: TGTGCCAGCAGCTTGGGTTTTCCGGAGACCCAGTACTTC. This translates into CASSLGFPETQYF.

At least ten counts were recorded for this clonotype. The chain links TRBV5-1 to TRBJ2-7, with D hard to call. Germline V gene lookup returns CDR1 SGHRS and CDR2 YFSETQ. V was trimmed by 6 bases and J by 3 bases, leaving 10 bases between them. The CDR3 has 12 amino acids. In DNA form, the CDR3 reads TGCGCCAGCAATTCCGCAGACTACGAGCAGTACTTC. It specifies CASNSADYEQYF.

The chain has TRBV30 and TRBJ2-3; D not certain. This CDR3 has 12 residues. Germline V gives CDR1 GTSNPN, CDR2 SVGIG (reference sequence). Trimming pared 2 bases from V and 1 base from J, leaving 4 bases between. The CDR3 nucleotides are TGTGCCTGGAGTCCAGGCACAGATACGCAGTATTTT. Amino acid sequence: CAWSPGTDTQYF. Full variable domain (remainder filled in from reference TRBV30 and TRBJ2-3): SQTIHQWPATLVQPVGSPLSLECTVEGTSNPNLYWYRQAAGRGLQLLFYSVGIGQISSEVPQNLSASRPQDRQFILSSKKLLLSDSGFYLCAWSPGTDTQYFGPGTRLTVL.

The rearrangement links TRBV12-3 or TRBV12-4 to TRBJ1-4; D call uncertain. This CDR3 has 14 residues. V was cut by 6 bases and J by 4 bases, with 12 bases left in between. The CDR3 DNA follows: TGTGCCAGCAGCCCGGACGGCATTAATGAAAAACTGTTTTTT. As protein: CASSPDGINEKLFF.

This clonotype showed up many times. This chain joins TRBV5-1 and TRBJ2-1; TRBD2 matches 14 bases. J gave up 6 bases and V 0 bases, and 8 bases lay outside the gene matches. Germline V gene sequence: CDR1 SGHRS, CDR2 YFSETQ. The CDR3 is 18 amino acids. CDR3 region: CASSLDGLAGGVINEQFF. The DNA of the CDR3 is TGCGCCAGCAGCTTGGATGGACTAGCGGGGGGAGTTATCAATGAGCAGTTCTTC.

The chain carries TRBV30 and TRBJ1-1, with 9 positions matching TRBD1. CDR1 and CDR2 (germline): GTSNPN, SVGIG (reference sequence). The CDR3 loop spans 16 amino acids. V was clipped by 4 bases and J by 4 bases; unmatched bases: 13. The CDR3 DNA is TGTGCCTGGACACCCACCCGGGACAGGGACGTCACTGAAGCTTTCTTT. It yields the protein CAWTPTRDRDVTEAFF.

This clonotype was seen many times. CDR3 nucleotides: TGTGCCAGCAGTCGGACCCCGTCCCGCGAGCAGTACTTC. Its translation is CASSRTPSREQYF. The rearrangement joins TRBV12-3 or TRBV12-4 to TRBJ2-7; no clear D gene. There are 13 residues in the CDR3. V lost 5 bases to trimming and J lost 6 bases, with 14 bases between them.

This clonotype was detected only a few times. In nucleotides, the CDR3 is TGCAGTGCGGGGACAGGCAATCAGCCCCAGCATTTT. Amino acids: CSAGTGNQPQHF. The chain combines TRBV20-1 with TRBJ1-5; 7 bases map to TRBD1. The CDR3 extends over 12 amino acids. Per germline, CDR1 DFQATT and CDR2 SNEGSKA (reference sequence). V gave up 6 bases and J gave up 2 bases; unmatched junction bases: 1.

This clonotype was counted at least ten times. The J gene is TRBJ2-5, the V gene TRBV2, with 10 bases fitting TRBD1. Trimming cost V 6 bases and J 5 bases; bases outside gene matches: 6. The germline CDR1 and CDR2 sequences are SNHLY and FYNNEI. The CDR3 length is 14 residues. The CDR3, as DNA: TGTGCCAGCAGCGGGACAGGGGTTCCGGAGACCCAGTACTTC. It is translated as CASSGTGVPETQYF.

This clonotype was found a few times. The chain employs TRBV3-1 and TRBJ1-2; D unresolved. CDR1 and CDR2 from the germline V gene are LGHDT and YNNKEL (reference sequence). The CDR3 extends over 14 amino acids. V was cut by 4 bases and J by 1 base, with 10 bases left in between. In DNA form, the CDR3 reads TGTGCCAGCAGCCCCGGAACAAATAACTATGGCTACACCTTC. It encodes CASSPGTNNYGYTF.

This clonotype was detected many times. The V and J genes are TRBV6-1 and TRBJ1-5; D possibly corresponds to TRBD1 (6 bases). This CDR3 contains 14 residues. V shed 0 bases and J shed 11 bases, with 14 bases lying between them. Germline-derived CDR1 and CDR2 are MNHNS and SASEGT. As DNA, the CDR3 is TGTGCCAGCAGTGAAGCTAACACAGGGTTGGCCCAGCATTTT. Its protein is CASSEANTGLAQHF.

At least ten counts were recorded for this clonotype. The chain links TRBV5-8 to TRBJ1-2, with D possibly being TRBD1 (5 bases). CDR3 length: 16 amino acids. Germline-derived CDR1 and CDR2 are SGHTS and YDEGEE. V lost 8 bases and J lost 4, with 24 bases in between. CDR3 sequence (DNA): TGTGCCAGTGATCCGGGACGCCGACCGGGGATCTATGGCTACACCTTC. This codes for CASDPGRRPGIYGYTF.

This clonotype turned up a few times. V is TRBV7-9 and J is TRBJ2-2; TRBD2 is a possible D gene (6 bases). This CDR3 spans 13 amino acids. V gave up 1 base and J gave up 6 bases, with 6 bases separating them. Germline V lookup: CDR1 SEHNR, CDR2 FQNEAQ (reference sequence). CDR3 residues: CASSLERAGELFF. Written as DNA, the CDR3 is TGTGCCAGCAGCTTAGAGCGGGCCGGGGAGCTGTTTTTT.

In this sample, this clonotype turned up many times. As DNA, the CDR3 is TGTGCCAGCAGCTCAGCTGCCAGCTCCTACGAGCAGTACTTC. Residues: CASSSAASSYEQYF. The chain joins TRBV5-6 to TRBJ2-7; unclear D gene. Per germline, CDR1 SGHDT and CDR2 YYEEEE. The germline V and J ends were trimmed by 3 bases and 0 bases, with 10 bases remaining between them. This CDR3 is 14 amino acids long.

This clonotype was seen a handful of times. The chain is built from TRBV6-1 and TRBJ2-5, with 8 nucleotides matching TRBD1. The germline gives CDR1 MNHNS, CDR2 SASEGT. The CDR3 runs 13 residues. The V segment lost 6 bases and the J segment 7 bases; nucleotides outside the gene matches: 7. The CDR3 sequence is CASRTGEYGTQYF. CDR3 sequence (DNA): TGTGCCAGCAGGACAGGGGAGTACGGGACCCAGTACTTC.

This clonotype appeared many times. The V call is TRBV20-1, the J call TRBJ2-3, with a weak D call TRBD1 (5 bases). This CDR3 has 12 amino acids. The V and J ends lost 3 bases and 8 bases respectively, with 12 bases between them. Germline V gene data show CDR1 as DFQATT and CDR2 as SNEGSKA (reference sequence). The DNA of the CDR3 is TGCAGTGCTAGGAAGGGGCCGGGTACGCAGTATTTT. This codes for CSARKGPGTQYF.

This clonotype was seen ten or more times. The V gene is TRBV12-3 or TRBV12-4, the J gene TRBJ1-1; 10 bases fit TRBD1. The CDR3 is made up of 15 amino acids. J was trimmed by 3 bases and V by 4 bases; bases with no gene match: 5. As DNA, the CDR3 is TGTGCCAGCAGTTCTTCCGGGACAGGGGACACTGAAGCTTTCTTT. It is translated as CASSSSGTGDTEAFF.